This TCR beta chain was captured by sequencing in a study of cytomegalovirus exposure and HLA in healthy donors. 60 Vbeta and 13 Jbeta primers were used in PCR. Clones were read by immunoSEQ multiplex PCR, and TCRdb kept only the in-frame ones, dropping some. Of tens of thousands of clones in the sample, roughly 75% were seen once. Germline loops: CDR1 LGHNA, CDR2 YNFKEQ. The V end was cut by 2 bases, the J end by 4 bases, with 9 bases between. The CDR3 has 14 amino acids. Sequencing used PBMCs. This clonotype was sampled from a man aged 40-49 years in good health and CMV-seronegative. The chain is built from TRBV4-2 and TRBJ2-1; D uncertain. The CDR3 DNA follows: TGTGCCAGCAGCCAAAGGAGTGGTTACAATGAGCAGTTCTTC. It yields the protein CASSQRSGYNEQFF.